These 9 T cell receptor beta chains came from one sample sequenced in a study of prognosis after radiotherapy for stage I lung cancer. CDR3 of TCR beta was amplified from genomic DNA via a two-round multiplex PCR. The first round of PCR was done with primers that matched each TRBV and TRBJ gene. MiXCR was run by TCRdb on the multiplex PCR reads, yielding one entry per CDR3 protein. The table has about 18,000 distinct CDR3 sequences, approximately 30% seen once. The sample in question was PBMCs, obtained before or after stereotactic body radiation therapy (not recorded which). The origin of the receptors is a donor over 45 with non-small cell lung cancer.

Ten or more counts support this clonotype. The V call is TRBV10-3, the J call TRBJ2-5; 9 bases are shared with TRBD2. The germline V gene encodes CDR1 ENHRY and CDR2 SYGVKD. The junction had 3 bases not matched to a gene; V was cut back by 10 bases and J by 6 bases. This CDR3 contains 11 residues. The CDR3 sequence is CATGLAQTQYF. The CDR3 DNA reads as TGTGCCACCGGACTAGCGCAGACCCAGTACTTC.

Notes on this clonotype: This likely traces to a read error, being one base from a far larger clone. The CDR3 loop is CVSSLGWGNQPQHF. CDR3 DNA sequence: TGTGTCAGCAGCTTAGGGTGGGGTAATCAGCCCCAGCATTTT. V usage is TRBV7-2 and J usage is TRBJ1-5; unclear D gene. The length of the CDR3 is 14 residues. Germline lookup yields CDR1 SGHTA and CDR2 FQGNSA.

This clonotype was seen repeatedly, ten times or more. The chain is built from TRBV11-2 and TRBJ2-2; TRBD2 matches 14 bases. CDR1 is SGHAT and CDR2 is FQNNGV in the germline V gene. CDR3 size: 18 residues. With V trimmed by 6 bases and J by 5 bases, 11 bases remained unmatched. The CDR3 DNA follows: TGTGCCAGCAGGACGACTAGCGGGAGGGCCTTTTCTACCGGGGAGCTGTTTTTT. Amino acid sequence: CASRTTSGRAFSTGELFF.

The chain joins TRBV6-5 to TRBJ1-3; unclear D gene. Between the trimmed V and J ends, which lost 0 bases and 0 bases, there was a span of 12 bases. CDR3 length: 17 residues. Germline lookup yields CDR1 MNHEY and CDR2 SVGAGI. The CDR3: CASSYSRKRYSGNTIYF. CDR3 sequence (DNA): TGTGCCAGCAGTTACTCGAGGAAACGTTACTCTGGAAACACCATATATTTT.

The sample holds many counts of this clonotype. The CDR3 sequence is CASSSVPGQGWNTEAFF. The CDR3 DNA reads as TGCGCCAGCAGCTCCGTCCCGGGACAGGGTTGGAACACTGAAGCTTTCTTT. The chain employs TRBV5-1 and TRBJ1-1, with 9 nucleotides matching TRBD1. The germline gives CDR1 SGHRS, CDR2 YFSETQ. The CDR3 length is 17 residues. The J segment lost 1 base and the V segment lost 3 bases, leaving 10 bases of the junction unmatched.

The chain links TRBV3-1 to TRBJ1-1; 8 bases match TRBD1. This CDR3 is 15 amino acids long. Trimming at V came to 4 bases and at J to 1 base, leaving 5 bases not matched to a gene. CDR1 is LGHDT, CDR2 YNNKEL, per germline (reference sequence). The CDR3 loop is CASSPLDRGNTEAFF. The CDR3 DNA reads TGTGCCAGCAGCCCACTAGACAGGGGGAACACTGAAGCTTTCTTT.

This clonotype was picked up many times. The chain joins TRBV7-9 to TRBJ2-3; D gene unclear. The CDR3 length is 15 residues. V was trimmed by 5 bases and J by 6 bases, leaving 18 bases between them. CDR1 is SEHNR and CDR2 is FQNEAQ in the germline V gene (reference sequence). The CDR3 here is CASSQGPITGDTQYF. The DNA of the CDR3 is TGTGCCAGCAGCCAAGGACCCATCACCGGGGATACGCAGTATTTT.

Ten or more counts support this clonotype. The V gene is TRBV20-1, the J gene TRBJ2-1; 10 nucleotides line up with TRBD2. From germline, CDR1 is DFQATT and CDR2 SNEGSKA (reference sequence). The CDR3 runs 15 residues. V trimming: 6 bases; J trimming: 4 bases; junction bases outside the gene matches: 9. The CDR3 sequence: CSAETGLASYNEQFF. For the CDR3, the DNA is TGCAGTGCAGAGACGGGACTAGCGAGTTACAATGAGCAGTTCTTC.

On this clonotype: A much larger clone lies a single base off, so this may be a read error. The chain links TRBV7-2 to TRBJ1-1, with 11 bases identical to TRBD1. Germline V gives CDR1 SGHTA, CDR2 FQGNSA. CDR3 length equals 15 residues. Germline trimming cut 7 bases from V and 5 bases from J; bases unmatched to any gene: 9. CDR3 residues: CASNRHGTGGTEAFF. The CDR3 DNA reads TGTGCCAGCAACCGCCACGGGACAGGGGGGACTGAAGCTTTCTTT.